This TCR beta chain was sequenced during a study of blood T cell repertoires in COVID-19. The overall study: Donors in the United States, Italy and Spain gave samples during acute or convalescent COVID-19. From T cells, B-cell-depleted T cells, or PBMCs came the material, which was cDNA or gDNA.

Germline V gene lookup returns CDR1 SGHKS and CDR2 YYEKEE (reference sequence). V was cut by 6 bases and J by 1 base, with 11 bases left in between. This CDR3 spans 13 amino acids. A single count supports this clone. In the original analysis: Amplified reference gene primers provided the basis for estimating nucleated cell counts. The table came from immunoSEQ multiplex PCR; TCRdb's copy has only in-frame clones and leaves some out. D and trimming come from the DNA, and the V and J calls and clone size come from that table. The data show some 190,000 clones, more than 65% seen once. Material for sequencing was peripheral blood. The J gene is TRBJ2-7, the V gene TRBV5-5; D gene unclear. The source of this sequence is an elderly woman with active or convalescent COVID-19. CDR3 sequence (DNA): TGTGCCAGCATCGACCCGGAGTCCTACGAGCAGTACTTC. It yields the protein CASIDPESYEQYF.